This TCR beta chain was captured by sequencing in a study of blood T cell repertoires in COVID-19 (dated by TCRdb to about 2020). For the wider study: Samples from collaborators originated in the United States, Italy and Spain and spanned both the acute and convalescent phases of COVID-19. The repertoires were released in a freely available public database intended as a resource for research on the immune response to SARS-CoV-2. Subjects who had been exposed to COVID-19, were actively infected with it, or had recovered from it provided the deeply sampled blood TCRbeta repertoires that made up the dataset. Sample metadata almost always included a de-identified subject ID, COVID-19 status, age in years and sex. The prospective study material was composed of cDNA or gDNA derived from T cells, B-cell-depleted T cells, or PBMCs. Where available, HLA class I and class II types were obtained from metadata supplied by the sample provider rather than from assay-based typing. Samples came from the ongoing ImmuneRACE study (first 160 participants) plus 1,254 subjects from 6 global collaborators.

Whole blood was collected in K2EDTA tubes by collaborating institutions according to the institutions' own protocols. Collaborator samples were shipped for TCRbeta analysis as frozen whole blood, isolated PBMCs, or DNA extracted from either sample type. From the cysteine through the phenylalanine, the CDR3 covers 13 amino acids. The DNA shown is the 39-base CDR3, in frame from base 1. From a lookup of the germline V gene, CDR1 and CDR2 are SGHVS and FNYEAQ. V is cut by 2 bases and J by 1 base, and the space between the germline ends is 5 bases. The immunoSEQ Assay, a bias-controlled multiplex PCR, was used to amplify TCRbeta CDR3 regions from genomic DNA. The original pipeline was this. Within the assay, amplification of reference gene primers was used to estimate how many nucleated cells each sample contained. To quantify the absolute abundance of each unique TCRbeta CDR3 rearrangement, sequence reads were collapsed and filtered. For each sample, productive Simpson clonality was calculated as the square root of Simpson's diversity index over productive rearrangements. What TCRdb holds here is the immuneACCESS table cut down to in-frame rearrangements. Part of the clones is not present; checked against another copy, under half of the missing clones reflect an unresolved V gene, and the others are unexplained. The D gene and trimming were derived from the DNA, and the V and J assignments and clone size from that table. The sample yields 100,000 to 150,000 clones; roughly three quarters were counted once. 6.5% to 9.5% of the sample is held by the ten biggest clonotypes.

A remark on this clone: Which antigen it targets is not known. Within one base of it there is no much larger clone, and no base qualities were kept.

General findings and caveats noted by the study authors: Clinical and demographic metadata were provided uncurated, with the amount varying by source and participant.

The sample was peripheral blood. This chain joins TRBV7-6 to TRBJ1-1; the D gene cannot be named for sure. The TCR comes from a human donor in a cohort sampled during active COVID-19. The nucleotide sequence reads as follows: TGTGCCAGCAGCTTATCCAAGAACACTGAAGCTTTCTTT. This codes for CASSLSKNTEAFF.